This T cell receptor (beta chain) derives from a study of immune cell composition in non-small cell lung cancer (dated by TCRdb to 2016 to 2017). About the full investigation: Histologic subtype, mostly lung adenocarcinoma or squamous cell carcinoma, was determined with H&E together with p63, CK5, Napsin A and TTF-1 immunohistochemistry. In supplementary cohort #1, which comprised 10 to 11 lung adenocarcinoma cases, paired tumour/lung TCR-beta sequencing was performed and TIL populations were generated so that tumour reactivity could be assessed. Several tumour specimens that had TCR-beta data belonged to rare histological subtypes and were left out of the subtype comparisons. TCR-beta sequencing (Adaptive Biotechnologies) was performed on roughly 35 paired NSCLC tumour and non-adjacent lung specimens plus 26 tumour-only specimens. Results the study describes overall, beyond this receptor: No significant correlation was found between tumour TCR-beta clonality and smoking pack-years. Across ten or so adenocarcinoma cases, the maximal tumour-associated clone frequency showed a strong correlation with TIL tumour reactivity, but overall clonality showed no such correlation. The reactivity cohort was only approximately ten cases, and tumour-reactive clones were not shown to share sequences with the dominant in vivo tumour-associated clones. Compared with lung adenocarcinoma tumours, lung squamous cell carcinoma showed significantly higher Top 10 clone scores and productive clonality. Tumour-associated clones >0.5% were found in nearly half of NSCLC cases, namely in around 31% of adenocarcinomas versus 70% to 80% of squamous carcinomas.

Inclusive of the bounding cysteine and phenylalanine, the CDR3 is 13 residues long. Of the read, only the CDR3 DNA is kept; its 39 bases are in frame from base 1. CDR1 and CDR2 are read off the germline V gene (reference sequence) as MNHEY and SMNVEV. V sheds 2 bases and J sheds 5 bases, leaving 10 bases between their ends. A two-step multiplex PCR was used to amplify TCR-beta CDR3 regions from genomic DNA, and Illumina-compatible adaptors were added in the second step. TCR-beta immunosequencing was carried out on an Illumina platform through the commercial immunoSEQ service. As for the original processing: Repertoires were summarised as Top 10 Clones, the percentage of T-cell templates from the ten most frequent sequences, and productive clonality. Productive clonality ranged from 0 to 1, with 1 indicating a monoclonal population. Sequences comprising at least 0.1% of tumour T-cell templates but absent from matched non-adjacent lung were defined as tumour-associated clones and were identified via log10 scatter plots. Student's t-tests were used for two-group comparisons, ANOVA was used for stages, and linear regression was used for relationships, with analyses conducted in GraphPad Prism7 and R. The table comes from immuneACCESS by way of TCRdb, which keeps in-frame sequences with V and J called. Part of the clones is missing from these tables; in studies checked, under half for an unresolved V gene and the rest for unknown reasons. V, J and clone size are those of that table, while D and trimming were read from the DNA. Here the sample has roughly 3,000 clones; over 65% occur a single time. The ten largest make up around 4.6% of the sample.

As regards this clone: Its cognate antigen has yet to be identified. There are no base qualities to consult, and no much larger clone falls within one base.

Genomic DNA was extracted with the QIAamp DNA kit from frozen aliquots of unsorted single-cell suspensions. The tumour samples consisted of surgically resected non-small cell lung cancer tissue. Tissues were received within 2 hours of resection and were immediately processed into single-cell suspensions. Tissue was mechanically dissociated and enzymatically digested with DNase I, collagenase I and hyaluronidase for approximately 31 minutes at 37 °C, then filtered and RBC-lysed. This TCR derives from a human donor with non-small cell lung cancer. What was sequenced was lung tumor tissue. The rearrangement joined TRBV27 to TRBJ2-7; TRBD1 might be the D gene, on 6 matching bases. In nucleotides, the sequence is TGTGCCAGCAGTTTACCCCCAGGGGACGAGCAGTACTTC. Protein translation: CASSLPPGDEQYF.